The 26 T cell receptor beta chains below all came from one sample that was sequenced in a study of T cell responses to AZD1222 COVID-19 vaccine. Only in-frame clones appear in the TCRdb table, and some are missing; sequencing was by immunoSEQ multiplex PCR. Of 110,000 or so clones listed, more than 85% are singletons. Sequenced here: peripheral blood, sampled 28 days after the second AZD1222 dose. The origin of the receptors is an adult who received the AZD1222 COVID-19 vaccine.

The V and J genes are TRBV7-3 and TRBJ2-5; a weak D match, TRBD2 (5 bases). There are 13 residues in the CDR3. In germline, CDR1 is SGHTA, CDR2 FQGTGA. Trimming took off 5 bases at V and 2 bases at J, with 9 bases between the two ends. DNA of the CDR3: TGTGCCAGCAGCCCCGGACTTCAAGAGACCCAGTACTTC. Its translation is CASSPGLQETQYF.

This clone was detected a few times. The chain joins TRBV6-1 to TRBJ2-7; 7 bases are shared with TRBD1. This CDR3 region has 14 residues. V lost 0 bases and J lost 4; bases outside the gene matches: 3. The germline V gene has CDR1 MNHNS and CDR2 SASEGT. The CDR3 DNA follows: TGTGCCAGCAGTGAAGCGGACAGGTCTTACGAGCAGTACTTC. Translating gives CASSEADRSYEQYF.

This chain links TRBV2 with TRBJ1-2; no clear D gene. The germline V and J ends were trimmed by 7 bases and 7 bases, with 10 bases remaining between them. Germline CDR1 is SNHLY and CDR2 is FYNNEI. The CDR3 runs to 11 residues. CDR3 region: CASTPQVGYTF. CDR3 in DNA: TGTGCCAGCACCCCCCAGGTTGGCTACACCTTC.

This clone came up a few times. The chain recombines TRBV3-1 (or the pseudogene TRBV3-2) with TRBJ2-3; D uncertain. V lost 0 bases, J lost 2 bases, and 9 bases lay in between. The CDR3 has 15 residues. The germline CDR1 and CDR2 sequences are LGHDT and YNNKEL (reference sequence). CDR3 sequence: CASSQDPSFTDTQYF. Written as DNA, the CDR3 is TGTGCCAGCAGCCAAGATCCCTCCTTCACAGATACGCAGTATTTT.

This chain joins TRBV19 and TRBJ1-2; maybe TRBD1 (5 bases). With 6 bases removed from V and 5 bases from J, the gap between germline ends came to 13 bases. CDR3 size: 13 residues. CDR1 LNHDA and CDR2 SQIVND come from the germline V gene (reference sequence). The CDR3: CASSRDALYGYTF. In nucleotides, the CDR3 is TGTGCCAGTAGCCGGGACGCTCTATATGGCTACACCTTC.

The chain couples TRBV19 to TRBJ1-1; 12 bases match TRBD1. Germline loops: CDR1 LNHDA, CDR2 SQIVND (reference sequence). CDR3 length: 14 residues. The trim removed 2 bases at V and 10 bases at J, leaving 5 bases unmatched. As DNA, the CDR3 is TGTGCCAGTAGTATATTGGGACAGGGGGCGGTAGCTTTCTTT. Protein product: CASSILGQGAVAFF.

V is TRBV4-3 and J is TRBJ2-7; a possible D gene is TRBD1 (6 bases). The CDR3 is 16 residues long. Germline-derived CDR1 and CDR2 are LGHNA and YSLEER. Trimming left V 1 base short and J 2 bases short, with 15 bases between. This chain's CDR3 is CASSQVGTLTTYEQYF. Written as DNA, the CDR3 is TGCGCCAGCAGCCAAGTCGGGACACTGACGACCTACGAGCAGTACTTC.

Only one count was recorded for this clone. This rearrangement joins TRBV6-5 to TRBJ1-2; possibly TRBD1 for D (6 bases). Trimming cost V 5 bases and J 3 bases, with 13 bases left between them. Germline-derived CDR1 and CDR2 are MNHEY and SVGAGI. There are 14 residues in the CDR3. For the CDR3, the DNA is TGTGCCAGCAGTCCCCAGGACAGTTACTATGGCTACACCTTC. Its protein product is CASSPQDSYYGYTF.

V gene TRBV7-3 combines with J gene TRBJ2-3; D is possibly TRBD1 (6 bases). In germline, CDR1 is SGHTA, CDR2 FQGTGA. The CDR3 runs 15 residues. V lost 0 bases and J 6 bases, leaving 13 bases between the germline ends. The CDR3, as DNA: TGTGCCAGCAGCTTAACAGCAGGGGAGATTGATACGCAGTATTTT. Translation gives CASSLTAGEIDTQYF. Using reference TRBV7-3 and TRBJ2-3 for the parts outside the CDR3, the full variable domain is GAGVSQTPSNKVTEKGKYVELRCDPISGHTALYWYRQSLGQGPEFLIYFQGTGAADDSGLPNDRFFAVRPEGSVSTLKIQRTERGDSAVYLCASSLTAGEIDTQYFGPGTRLTVL.

J is TRBJ2-2 and V is TRBV6-2 or TRBV6-3; unclear D gene. The CDR3 is 14 residues long. Trimming took off 5 bases at V and 1 base at J, with 8 bases between the two ends. CDR1 and CDR2 from the germline V gene are MNHEY and SVGEGT. The CDR3 protein is CASSNRENTGELFF. The CDR3 DNA reads TGTGCCAGCAGTAACAGAGAGAACACCGGGGAGCTGTTTTTT.

V usage is TRBV20-1 and J usage is TRBJ2-1, with no clear D. Germline assignment: CDR1 DFQATT and CDR2 SNEGSKA (reference sequence). Trimming removed 3 bases from V and 0 bases from J, with 6 bases in between. The CDR3 has 13 residues. The CDR3 nucleotides read TGCAGTGCTAGTCGCGGCTCCTACAATGAGCAGTTCTTC. Protein product: CSASRGSYNEQFF.

This clone was recorded only once. The chain joins TRBV29-1 to TRBJ2-5; perhaps TRBD2 as D (5 bases). Germline loops: CDR1 SQVTM, CDR2 ANQGSEA. This CDR3 spans 12 amino acids. V gave up 7 bases and J gave up 2 bases, with 11 bases separating them. This CDR3 reads CSAGERQETQYF. The CDR3 DNA follows: TGCAGCGCCGGGGAGAGGCAAGAGACCCAGTACTTC. Full variable domain (outside the CDR3, taken from reference TRBV29-1 and TRBJ2-5): SAVISQKPSRDICQRGTSLTIQCQVDSQVTMMFWYRQQPGQSLTLIATANQGSEATYESGFVIDKFPISRPNLTFSTLTVSNMSPEDSSIYLCSAGERQETQYFGPGTRLLVL.

The DNA of the CDR3 is TGTGCCAGCAAGGGTGGACAGGGCAGCGGGGAGCTGTTTTTT. This translates into CASKGGQGSGELFF. This rearrangement joins TRBV6-5 to TRBJ2-2; TRBD1 aligns across 8 bases. The J segment lost 7 bases and the V segment lost 7 bases, leaving 8 bases of the junction unmatched. Germline CDR1 is MNHEY and CDR2 is SVGAGI. CDR3 size: 14 residues.

This chain uses TRBV7-6 with TRBJ2-3; 7 bases agree with TRBD2. The V and J ends lost 5 bases and 7 bases, in that order; junction bases with no gene match: 15. In germline, CDR1 is SGHVS, CDR2 FNYEAQ. CDR3 length: 16 amino acids. The CDR3 DNA reads as TGTGCCAGCAGCCCGGGACTACTCCCCACGGGAAATACGCAGTATTTT. Amino acids: CASSPGLLPTGNTQYF.

This chain's CDR3 is CASSLGVDRENAKNIQYF. As DNA, the CDR3 is TGTGCCAGCAGCTTGGGTGTTGACAGGGAAAATGCCAAAAACATTCAGTACTTC. The chain uses TRBV5-8 and TRBJ2-4, with TRBD1 identical over 7 bases. V lost 0 bases, J lost 1 base, and 10 bases stayed unmatched. The CDR3 loop spans 18 amino acids. The germline V gene has CDR1 SGHTS and CDR2 YDEGEE.

CDR3 in amino acids: CAVTGTGYNYGYTF. The DNA of the CDR3 is TGTGCCGTCACCGGGACAGGGTATAACTATGGCTACACCTTC. The rearrangement joins TRBV6-6 to TRBJ1-2; TRBD1 aligns across 9 bases. Germline assignment: CDR1 MNHNY and CDR2 SVGAGI (reference sequence). Trimming at V came to 11 bases and at J to 1 base, leaving 8 bases not matched to a gene. The CDR3 has 14 amino acids.

Of note for this clone: Other DNA sequences in the sample encode the same CDR3. The gene calls are TRBV27 and TRBJ1-1, with D hard to call. The CDR3 runs 13 residues. The V and J ends lost 5 bases and 1 base respectively, with 8 bases between them. Germline V CDR1 and CDR2: MNHEY, SMNVEV (reference sequence). CDR3 nucleotide sequence: TGTGCCAGCAGTCTGGTCCGGAACACTGAAGCTTTCTTT. It codes for CASSLVRNTEAFF.

This clone has only one observation. The chain joins TRBV3-1 (or the pseudogene TRBV3-2) to TRBJ2-1, with D tentatively TRBD1 (6 bases). The CDR3 loop spans 14 amino acids. V lost 6 bases and J 0 bases, leaving 9 bases between the germline ends. Germline lookup yields CDR1 LGHDT and CDR2 YNNKEL (reference sequence). This chain's CDR3 is CASRDRYSYNEQFF. Here the CDR3 DNA reads TGTGCCAGCAGGGACAGATACTCCTACAATGAGCAGTTCTTC.

This sequence joins TRBV15 and TRBJ1-6; 8 bases are shared with TRBD1. This CDR3 has 15 amino acids. The germline CDR1 and CDR2 sequences are LNHNV and YYDKDF (reference sequence). V gave up 9 bases and J gave up 9 bases; unmatched junction bases: 13. CDR3 amino acids: CATQDRGTGSSPLHF. The CDR3 coding sequence is TGTGCCACTCAGGACCGTGGGACAGGATCTTCACCCCTCCACTTT.

This rearrangement joins TRBV7-2 to TRBJ1-3; maybe TRBD1 (5 bases). Trimming removed 0 bases from V and 5 bases from J, with 8 bases in between. The CDR3 covers 14 residues. The germline gives CDR1 SGHTA, CDR2 FQGNSA. The CDR3 sequence: CASSLATARNTIYF. Written as DNA, the CDR3 is TGTGCCAGCAGCTTAGCGACAGCCCGAAACACCATATATTTT.

The genes are TRBV18 and TRBJ1-5; D is undetermined. Germline V CDR1 and CDR2: KGHSH, LQKENI. V lost 5 bases to trimming and J lost 3 bases, with 11 bases between them. The CDR3 has 14 amino acids. The CDR3 reads CASSNAGNNQPQHF. CDR3 DNA sequence: TGTGCCAGCTCAAACGCGGGCAACAATCAGCCCCAGCATTTT.

This clone was observed many times. This chain links TRBV29-1 with TRBJ2-7; D may be TRBD1 (5 bases). This CDR3 is 13 amino acids long. CDR1 and CDR2 (germline): SQVTM, ANQGSEA. Trimming left V 4 bases short and J 2 bases short, with 12 bases between. CDR3 protein: CSVVGAQAYEQYF. Written as DNA, the CDR3 is TGCAGCGTTGTAGGGGCGCAGGCCTACGAGCAGTACTTC.

CDR3 coding DNA: TGTGCCAGCAGTACAGGGAGCTCTGGGGCCAACGTCCTGACTTTC. Protein sequence: CASSTGSSGANVLTF. V and J are TRBV2 and TRBJ2-6, with D possibly TRBD1 on 6 matching bases. Germline lookup yields CDR1 SNHLY and CDR2 FYNNEI. The V end lost 5 bases, the J end lost 0 bases, and 8 bases lay between the germline ends. The CDR3 covers 15 residues.

Turning to this clone: Other DNA sequences in this specimen translate into the identical CDR3. V usage is TRBV19 and J usage is TRBJ1-5; D is unclear. In germline, CDR1 is LNHDA, CDR2 SQIVND (reference sequence). CDR3 length: 13 amino acids. V dropped 1 base and J dropped 4 bases, with 5 bases sitting between them. CDR3 nucleotide sequence: TGTGCCAGTAGTATAGCAGGAAATCAGCCCCAGCATTTT. Residues: CASSIAGNQPQHF.

The rearrangement joins TRBV3-1 (or the pseudogene TRBV3-2) to TRBJ1-2, with 8 bases lining up with TRBD1. Germline CDR1 reads LGHDT; CDR2 reads YNNKEL (reference sequence). J gave up 9 bases and V 5 bases, and 11 bases lay outside the gene matches. The CDR3 is made up of 14 amino acids. CDR3 protein: CASSYGQGNNRYTF. The CDR3, as DNA: TGTGCCAGCAGCTATGGACAGGGCAACAACCGCTACACCTTC.

The chain joins TRBV29-1 to TRBJ2-7; D perhaps matches TRBD1 (6 bases). The germline V and J ends were trimmed by 1 base and 5 bases, with 9 bases remaining between them. This CDR3 has 12 residues. CDR1 and CDR2 (germline): SQVTM, ANQGSEA. The CDR3 sequence is CSVEAGANEQYF. The CDR3 DNA follows: TGCAGCGTTGAAGCAGGGGCCAACGAGCAGTACTTC.